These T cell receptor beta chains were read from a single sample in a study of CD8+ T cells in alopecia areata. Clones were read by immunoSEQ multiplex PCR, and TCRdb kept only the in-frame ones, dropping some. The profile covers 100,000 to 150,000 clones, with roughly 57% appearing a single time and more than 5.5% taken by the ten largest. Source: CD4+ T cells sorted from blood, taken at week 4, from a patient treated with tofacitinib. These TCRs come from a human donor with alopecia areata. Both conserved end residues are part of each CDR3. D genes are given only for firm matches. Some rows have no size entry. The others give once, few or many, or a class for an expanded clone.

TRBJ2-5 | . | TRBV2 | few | CASSAVPKGTQYF | TGTGCCAGCTCCGCGGTCCCGAAGGGGACCCAGTACTTC
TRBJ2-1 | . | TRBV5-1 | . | CASSVGQNNEQFF | TGCGCCAGCAGCGTTGGACAGAACAATGAGCAGTTCTTC
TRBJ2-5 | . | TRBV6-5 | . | CASIPPGGGETQYF | TGTGCCAGCATCCCCCCCGGGGGCGGAGAGACCCAGTACTTC
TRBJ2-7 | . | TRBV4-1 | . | CASSQERARNEQYF | TGCGCCAGCAGCCAAGAGAGGGCGCGAAACGAGCAGTACTTC
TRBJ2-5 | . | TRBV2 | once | CASSSAGYQETQYF | TGTGCCAGCAGCTCGGCAGGGTACCAAGAGACCCAGTACTTC
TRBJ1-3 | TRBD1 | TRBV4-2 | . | CASSQGTGGSGNTIYF | TGTGCCAGCAGCCAAGGGACAGGGGGCTCTGGAAACACCATATATTTT
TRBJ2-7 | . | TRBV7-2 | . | CASSLVWGDSYEQYF | TGTGCCAGCAGCTTAGTTTGGGGAGATTCCTACGAGCAGTACTTC
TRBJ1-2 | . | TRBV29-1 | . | CSVGSRAYGYTF | TGCAGCGTTGGTTCAAGAGCGTATGGCTACACCTTC
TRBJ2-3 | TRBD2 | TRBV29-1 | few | CSVEASSGGTRATQYF | TGCAGCGTTGAAGCTTCTAGCGGGGGGACCAGGGCTACGCAGTATTTT
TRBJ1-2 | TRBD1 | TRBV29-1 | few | CSVEEQGAGGYTF | TGCAGCGTTGAAGAACAGGGGGCTGGGGGCTACACCTTC
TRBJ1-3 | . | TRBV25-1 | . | CASSEAGVPNTIYF | TGTGCCAGCAGTGAAGCGGGGGTTCCGAACACCATATATTTT
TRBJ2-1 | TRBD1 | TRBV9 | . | CASSDTPGTGAGNEQFF | TGTGCCAGCAGCGACACTCCCGGGACAGGGGCCGGCAATGAGCAGTTCTTC
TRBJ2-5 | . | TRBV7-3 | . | CASSLGGNQETQYF | TGTGCCAGCAGCTTAGGAGGGAACCAAGAGACCCAGTACTTC
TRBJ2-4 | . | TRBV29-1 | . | CSVFELAKNIQYF | TGCAGCGTCTTCGAACTAGCCAAAAACATTCAGTACTTC
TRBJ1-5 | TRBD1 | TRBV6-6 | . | CASRGQSSNQPQHF | TGTGCCAGCAGGGGACAGTCTAGCAATCAGCCCCAGCATTTT
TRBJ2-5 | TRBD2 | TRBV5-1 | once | CASSLALASGRAKETQYF | TGCGCCAGCAGCTTGGCCTTGGCTAGCGGGAGGGCCAAAGAGACCCAGTACTTC
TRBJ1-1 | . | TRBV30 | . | CAWSVRGGKTEAFF | TGTGCCTGGAGTGTACGTGGGGGTAAGACTGAAGCTTTCTTT
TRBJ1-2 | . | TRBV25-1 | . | CASSLSDGPYGYTF | TGTGCCAGCAGTCTCTCGGACGGCCCCTATGGCTACACCTTC
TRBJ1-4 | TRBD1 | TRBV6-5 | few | CASGKTGNEKLFF | TGTGCCAGCGGGAAGACAGGGAATGAAAAACTGTTTTTT
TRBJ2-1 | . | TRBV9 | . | CASSVDYNEQFF | TGTGCCAGCAGCGTAGACTACAATGAGCAGTTCTTC
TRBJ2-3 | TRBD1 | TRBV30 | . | CAWGPGQITDTQYF | TGTGCCTGGGGACCGGGACAGATCACAGATACGCAGTATTTT
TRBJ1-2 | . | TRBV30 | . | CAWGGWDGYTF | TGTGCCTGGGGTGGGTGGGATGGCTACACCTTC
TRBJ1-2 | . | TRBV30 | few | CAWRGDEINYGYTF | TGTGCCTGGAGGGGGGACGAAATAAACTATGGCTACACCTTC
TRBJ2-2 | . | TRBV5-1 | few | CASGPGLDTGELFF | TGCGCCAGCGGACCAGGGCTGGACACCGGGGAGCTGTTTTTT
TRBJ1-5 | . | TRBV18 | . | CASSPGTAGQPQHF | TGTGCCAGCTCACCAGGTACAGCAGGCCAGCCCCAGCATTTT
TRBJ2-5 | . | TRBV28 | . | CASGEVLGRETQYF | TGTGCCAGCGGCGAAGTGTTAGGTCGAGAGACCCAGTACTTC
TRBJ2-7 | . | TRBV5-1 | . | CASSLLQGPNYEQYF | TGCGCCAGCAGCTTGTTACAGGGCCCAAACTACGAGCAGTACTTC
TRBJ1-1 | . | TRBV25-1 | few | CASSELGRNTEAFF | TGTGCCAGCAGTGAACTCGGCAGGAACACTGAAGCTTTCTTT
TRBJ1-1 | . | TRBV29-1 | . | CSVERTFEAFF | TGCAGCGTTGAGCGGACATTCGAAGCTTTCTTT
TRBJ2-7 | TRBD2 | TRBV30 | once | CAGTSGSYEQYF | TGTGCCGGGACTAGCGGGAGCTACGAGCAGTACTTC
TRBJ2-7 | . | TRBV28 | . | CASRSYYEQYF | TGTGCCAGCAGATCATATTACGAGCAGTACTTC
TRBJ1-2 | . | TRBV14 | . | CASSQANYGYTF | TGTGCCAGCAGCCAAGCAAACTATGGCTACACCTTC
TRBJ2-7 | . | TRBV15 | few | CATSRDRSSYEQYF | TGTGCCACCAGCAGAGACAGAAGCTCCTACGAGCAGTACTTC
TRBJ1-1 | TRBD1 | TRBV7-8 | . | CASSLAFGTDEAFF | TGTGCCAGCAGCTTAGCGTTTGGGACAGATGAAGCTTTCTTT
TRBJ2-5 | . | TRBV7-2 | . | CASSLTFQETQYF | TGTGCCAGCAGCTTAACCTTCCAAGAGACCCAGTACTTC
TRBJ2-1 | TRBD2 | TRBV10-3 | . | CAISDSGGAYNEQFF | TGTGCCATCAGTGACTCGGGAGGTGCTTACAATGAGCAGTTCTTC
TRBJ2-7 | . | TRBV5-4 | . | CASSPRDTYEQYF | TGTGCCAGCAGCCCCCGGGACACGTACGAGCAGTACTTC
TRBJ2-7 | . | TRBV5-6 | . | CASSLYPGPYEQYF | TGTGCCAGCAGCTTGTATCCAGGACCCTACGAGCAGTACTTC
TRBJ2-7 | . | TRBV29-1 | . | CSVDTGYEQYF | TGCAGCGTTGATACAGGATACGAGCAGTACTTC
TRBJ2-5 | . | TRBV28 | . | CASSLPQGQETQYF | TGTGCCAGCAGTTTACCCCAGGGTCAAGAGACCCAGTACTTC